This TCR beta chain was identified in a study of blood T cells in healthy people across ages. Alongside a J-beta primer mix, a sample-barcoded 5' primer served in a second PCR lasting about 6 to 12 cycles. TCRdb re-called the 5' RACE reads with MiXCR, one entry per CDR3 protein. The sample carries approximately 1.5 million distinct CDR3 sequences, 42% recorded once. Trimming left V 3 bases short and J 3 bases short, with 11 bases between. In germline, CDR1 is DFQATT, CDR2 SNEGSKA (reference sequence). This CDR3 has 14 residues. The sequence came from a young woman in good health. V is TRBV20-1 and J is TRBJ1-4; a possible D gene is TRBD1 (5 bases). Sequencing used blood. CDR3 sequence reads: CSASDGAPNEKLFF. CDR3 sequence (DNA): TGCAGTGCTAGTGACGGGGCTCCTAATGAAAAACTGTTTTTT.